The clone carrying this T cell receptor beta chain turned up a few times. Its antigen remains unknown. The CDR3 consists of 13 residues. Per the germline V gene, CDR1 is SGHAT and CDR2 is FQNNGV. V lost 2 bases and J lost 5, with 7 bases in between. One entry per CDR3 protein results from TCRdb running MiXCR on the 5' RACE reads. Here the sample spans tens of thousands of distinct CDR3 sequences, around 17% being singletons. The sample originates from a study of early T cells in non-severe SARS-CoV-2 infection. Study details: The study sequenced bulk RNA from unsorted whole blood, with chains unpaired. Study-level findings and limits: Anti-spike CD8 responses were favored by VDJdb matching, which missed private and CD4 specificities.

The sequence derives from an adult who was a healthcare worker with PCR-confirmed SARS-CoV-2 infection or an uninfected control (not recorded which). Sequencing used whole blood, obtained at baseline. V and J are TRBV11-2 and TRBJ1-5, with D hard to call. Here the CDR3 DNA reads TGTGCCAGCAGCTTATGGGGAGATCAGCCCCAGCATTTT. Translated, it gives CASSLWGDQPQHF.